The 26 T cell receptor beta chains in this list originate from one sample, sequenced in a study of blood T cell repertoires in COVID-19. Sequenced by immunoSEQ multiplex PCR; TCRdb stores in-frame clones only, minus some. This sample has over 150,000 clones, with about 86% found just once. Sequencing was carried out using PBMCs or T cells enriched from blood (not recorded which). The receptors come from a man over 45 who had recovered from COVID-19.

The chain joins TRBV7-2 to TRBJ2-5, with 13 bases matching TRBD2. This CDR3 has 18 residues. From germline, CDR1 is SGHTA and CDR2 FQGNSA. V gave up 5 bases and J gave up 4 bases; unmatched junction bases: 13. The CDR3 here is CASSPQRTGTSGAETQYF. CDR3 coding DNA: TGTGCCAGCAGCCCGCAGCGGACCGGGACTAGCGGGGCAGAGACCCAGTACTTC.

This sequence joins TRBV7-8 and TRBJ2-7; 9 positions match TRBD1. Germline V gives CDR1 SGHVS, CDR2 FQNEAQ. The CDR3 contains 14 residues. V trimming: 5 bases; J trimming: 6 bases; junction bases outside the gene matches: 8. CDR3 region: CASSIRDRAREQYF. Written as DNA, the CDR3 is TGTGCCAGCAGCATCCGGGACAGGGCCCGCGAGCAGTACTTC. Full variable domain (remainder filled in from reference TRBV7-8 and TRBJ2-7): GAGVSQSPRYKVAKRGQDVALRCDPISGHVSLFWYQQALGQGPEFLTYFQNEAQLDKSGLPSDRFFAERPEGSVSTLKIQRTQQEDSAVYLCASSIRDRAREQYFGPGTRLTVT.

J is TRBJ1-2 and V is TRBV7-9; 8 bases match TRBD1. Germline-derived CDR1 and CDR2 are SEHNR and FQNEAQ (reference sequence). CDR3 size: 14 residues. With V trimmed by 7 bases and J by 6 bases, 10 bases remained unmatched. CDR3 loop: CASTLPGTGDGYTF. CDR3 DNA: TGTGCCAGCACCCTACCCGGGACAGGAGATGGCTACACCTTC.

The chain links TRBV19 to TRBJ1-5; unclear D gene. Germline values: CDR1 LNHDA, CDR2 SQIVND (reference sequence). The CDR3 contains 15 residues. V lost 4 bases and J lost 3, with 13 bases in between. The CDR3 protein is CASSTSDTNNQPQHF. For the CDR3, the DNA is TGTGCCAGTAGTACCTCCGACACAAACAATCAGCCCCAGCATTTT.

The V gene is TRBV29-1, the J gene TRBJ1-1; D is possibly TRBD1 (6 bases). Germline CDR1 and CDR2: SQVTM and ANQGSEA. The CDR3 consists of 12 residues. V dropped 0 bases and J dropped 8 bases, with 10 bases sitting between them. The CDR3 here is CSVEDVGAEAFF. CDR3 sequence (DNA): TGCAGCGTTGAAGACGTGGGGGCCGAAGCTTTCTTT.

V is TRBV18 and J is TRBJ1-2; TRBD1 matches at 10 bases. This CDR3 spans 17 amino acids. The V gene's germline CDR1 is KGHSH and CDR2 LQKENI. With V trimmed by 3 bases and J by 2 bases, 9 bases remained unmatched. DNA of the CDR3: TGTGCCAGCTCACCCGAAGACAGGGGGCGATCAAACTATGGCTACACCTTC. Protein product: CASSPEDRGRSNYGYTF.

The CDR3 reads CSASMSLRQFF. The DNA for the CDR3 is TGCAGTGCTAGCATGTCTCTGCGGCAGTTCTTC. This rearrangement joins TRBV20-1 to TRBJ2-1; D remains unclear. Germline V lookup: CDR1 DFQATT, CDR2 SNEGSKA (reference sequence). V was pared by 3 bases and J by 12 bases, with 12 bases between. The CDR3 is made up of 11 amino acids.

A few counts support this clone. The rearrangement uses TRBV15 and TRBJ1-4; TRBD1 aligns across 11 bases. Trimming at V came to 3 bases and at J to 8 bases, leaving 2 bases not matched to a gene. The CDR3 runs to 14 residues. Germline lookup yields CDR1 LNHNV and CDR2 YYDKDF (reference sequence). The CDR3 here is CATSSWDRGEKLFF. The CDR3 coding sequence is TGTGCCACCAGCAGTTGGGACAGGGGGGAAAAACTGTTTTTT.

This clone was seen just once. The CDR3 DNA follows: TGTGCCAGCAGCCAATGGTTCAGGGGGCAGCAAGAGACCCAGTACTTC. As protein: CASSQWFRGQQETQYF. The chain joins TRBV14 to TRBJ2-5; 8 nucleotides match TRBD1. With V trimmed by 2 bases and J by 2 bases, 7 bases remained unmatched. The CDR3 consists of 16 residues. Germline assignment: CDR1 SGHDN and CDR2 FVKESK.

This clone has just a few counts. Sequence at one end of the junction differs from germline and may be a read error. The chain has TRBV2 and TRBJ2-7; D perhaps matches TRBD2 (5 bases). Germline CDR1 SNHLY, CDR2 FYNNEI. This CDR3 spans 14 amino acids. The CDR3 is CASSVGRSFYQQYF. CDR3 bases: TGTGCCAGCAGTGTGGGGAGATCGTTCTACCAGCAGTACTTC.

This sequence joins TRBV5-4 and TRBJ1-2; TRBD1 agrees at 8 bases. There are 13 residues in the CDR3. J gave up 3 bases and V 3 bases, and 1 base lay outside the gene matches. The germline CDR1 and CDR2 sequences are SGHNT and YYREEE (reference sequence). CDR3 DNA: TGTGCCAGCAGCTGGGGACAGGACTATGGCTACACCTTC. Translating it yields CASSWGQDYGYTF.

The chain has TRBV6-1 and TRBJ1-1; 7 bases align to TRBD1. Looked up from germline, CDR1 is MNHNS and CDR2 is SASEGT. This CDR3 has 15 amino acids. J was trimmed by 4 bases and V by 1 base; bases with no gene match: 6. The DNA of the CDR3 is TGTGCCAGCAGTGAAGAAGAGGGGGCTGGCACTGAAGCTTTCTTT. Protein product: CASSEEEGAGTEAFF.

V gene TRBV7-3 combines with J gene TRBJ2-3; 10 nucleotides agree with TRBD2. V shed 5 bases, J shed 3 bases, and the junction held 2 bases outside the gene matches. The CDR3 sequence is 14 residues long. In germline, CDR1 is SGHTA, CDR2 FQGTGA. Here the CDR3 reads CASSLLAGTDTQYF. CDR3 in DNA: TGTGCCAGCAGCCTACTAGCGGGAACAGATACGCAGTATTTT. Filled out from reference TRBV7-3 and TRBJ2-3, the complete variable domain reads GAGVSQTPSNKVTEKGKYVELRCDPISGHTALYWYRQSLGQGPEFLIYFQGTGAADDSGLPNDRFFAVRPEGSVSTLKIQRTERGDSAVYLCASSLLAGTDTQYFGPGTRLTVL.

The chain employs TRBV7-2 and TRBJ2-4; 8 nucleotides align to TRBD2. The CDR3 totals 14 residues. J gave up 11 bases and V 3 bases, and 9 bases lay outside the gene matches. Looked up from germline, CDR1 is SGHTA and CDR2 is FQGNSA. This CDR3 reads CASSFKAGEAFQYF. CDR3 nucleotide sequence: TGTGCCAGCAGCTTCAAAGCGGGGGAGGCGTTTCAGTACTTC. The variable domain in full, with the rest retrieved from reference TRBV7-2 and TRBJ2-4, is GAGVSQSPSNKVTEKGKDVELRCDPISGHTALYWYRQSLGQGLEFLIYFQGNSAPDKSGLPSDRFSAERTGGSVSTLTIQRTQQEDSAVYLCASSFKAGEAFQYFGAGTRLSVL.

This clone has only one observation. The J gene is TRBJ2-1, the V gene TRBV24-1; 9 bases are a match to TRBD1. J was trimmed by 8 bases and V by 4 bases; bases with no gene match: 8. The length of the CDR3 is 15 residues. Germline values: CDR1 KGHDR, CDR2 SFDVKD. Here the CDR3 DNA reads TGTGCCACCAGTGACCCTGGACAGGGGAGGGATGAGCAGTTCTTC. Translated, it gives CATSDPGQGRDEQFF.

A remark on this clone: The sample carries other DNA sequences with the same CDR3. DNA of the CDR3: TGTGCCAGCAGCCAAGCAGGGATGAACACTGAAGCTTTCTTT. It yields the protein CASSQAGMNTEAFF. The V call is TRBV14, the J call TRBJ1-1, with D perhaps matching TRBD1 (5 bases). The CDR3 covers 14 residues. V dropped 1 base and J dropped 0 bases, with 6 bases sitting between them. The V gene's germline CDR1 is SGHDN and CDR2 FVKESK.

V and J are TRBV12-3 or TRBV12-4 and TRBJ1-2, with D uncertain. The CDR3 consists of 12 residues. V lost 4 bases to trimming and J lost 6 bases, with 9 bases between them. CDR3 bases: TGTGCCAGCAGTTCCGGGTTTAATGGCTACACCTTC. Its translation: CASSSGFNGYTF.

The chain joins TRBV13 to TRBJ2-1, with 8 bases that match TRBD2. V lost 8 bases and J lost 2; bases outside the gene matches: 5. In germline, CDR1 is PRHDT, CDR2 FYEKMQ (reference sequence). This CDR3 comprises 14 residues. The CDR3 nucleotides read TGTGCCAGCTGCCGGGGGGGGCCCTACAATGAGCAGTTCTTC. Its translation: CASCRGGPYNEQFF.

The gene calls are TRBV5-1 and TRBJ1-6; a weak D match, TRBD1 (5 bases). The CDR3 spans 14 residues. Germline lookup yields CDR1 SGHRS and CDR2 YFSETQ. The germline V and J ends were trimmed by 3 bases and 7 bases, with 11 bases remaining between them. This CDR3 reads CASSSGQRNSPLHF. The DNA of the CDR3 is TGCGCCAGCAGCTCCGGACAAAGGAATTCACCCCTCCACTTT.

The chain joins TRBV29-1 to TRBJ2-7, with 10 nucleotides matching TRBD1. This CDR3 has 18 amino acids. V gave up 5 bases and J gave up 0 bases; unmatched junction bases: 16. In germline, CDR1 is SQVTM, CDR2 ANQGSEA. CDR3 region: CSVCSGTGVSQSSYEQYF. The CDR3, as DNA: TGCAGCGTTTGTTCCGGGACAGGGGTTTCCCAATCCTCCTACGAGCAGTACTTC.

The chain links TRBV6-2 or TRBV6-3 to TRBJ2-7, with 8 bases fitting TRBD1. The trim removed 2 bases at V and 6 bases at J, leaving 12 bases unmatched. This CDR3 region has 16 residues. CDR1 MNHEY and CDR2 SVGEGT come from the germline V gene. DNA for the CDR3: TGTGCCAGCAGTTACCAACCTTGGACAGGGATGTTCGAGCAGTACTTC. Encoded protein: CASSYQPWTGMFEQYF.

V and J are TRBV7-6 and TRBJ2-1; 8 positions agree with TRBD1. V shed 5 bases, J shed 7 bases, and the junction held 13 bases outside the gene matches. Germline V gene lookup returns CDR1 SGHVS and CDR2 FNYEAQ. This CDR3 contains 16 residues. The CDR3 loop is CASSTIGQGARNEQFF. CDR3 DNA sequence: TGTGCCAGCAGCACTATAGGCCAGGGGGCCAGAAATGAGCAGTTCTTC.

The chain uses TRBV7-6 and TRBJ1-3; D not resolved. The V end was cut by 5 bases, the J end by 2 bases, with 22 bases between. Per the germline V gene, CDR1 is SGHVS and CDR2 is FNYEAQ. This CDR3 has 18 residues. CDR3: CASSPSYGAAMAGNTIYF. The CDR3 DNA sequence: TGTGCCAGCAGCCCAAGCTATGGAGCGGCCATGGCTGGAAACACCATATATTTT.

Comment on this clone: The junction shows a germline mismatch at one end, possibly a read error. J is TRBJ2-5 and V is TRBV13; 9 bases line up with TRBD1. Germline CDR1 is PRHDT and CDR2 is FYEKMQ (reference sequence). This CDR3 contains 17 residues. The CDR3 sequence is CASSIGQGNQYQETQYF. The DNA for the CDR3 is TGTGCCAGCAGCATAGGACAGGGGAATCAATACCAAGAGACCCAGTACTTC.

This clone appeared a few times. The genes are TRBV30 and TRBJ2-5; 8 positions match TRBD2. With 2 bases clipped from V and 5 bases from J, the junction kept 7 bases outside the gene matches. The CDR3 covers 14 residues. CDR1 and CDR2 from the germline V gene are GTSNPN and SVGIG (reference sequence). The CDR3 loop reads CAWSPSGGWETQYF. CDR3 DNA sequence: TGTGCCTGGAGTCCCAGCGGGGGTTGGGAGACCCAGTACTTC.

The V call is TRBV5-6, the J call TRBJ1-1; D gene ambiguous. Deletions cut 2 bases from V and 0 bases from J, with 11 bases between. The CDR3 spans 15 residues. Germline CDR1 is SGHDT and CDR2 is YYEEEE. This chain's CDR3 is CASSFTWSMNTEAFF. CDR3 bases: TGTGCCAGCAGCTTTACCTGGAGCATGAACACTGAAGCTTTCTTT.